This record concerns one T cell receptor (beta chain) sequence. This sample was included in a study of T cell repertoires in cytomegalovirus infection. Germline loops: CDR1 MDHEN, CDR2 SYDVKM. The CDR3 length is 14 residues. The germline V and J ends were trimmed by 1 base and 7 bases, with 11 bases remaining between them. TCRdb re-called the reads through MiXCR, storing one row per CDR3 protein. The sample lists almost 500,000 distinct CDR3 sequences, around 10% occurring once. The receptor's source is a human donor in good health (CMV status not recorded). Some clones in this sample may be carry-over from other donors' samples. The sequencing input was PBMCs. The chain carries TRBV28 and TRBJ1-5; possibly TRBD1 for D (5 bases). The CDR3: CASSLSGTLQPQHF. The CDR3 DNA follows: TGTGCCAGCAGTTTATCAGGGACGCTACAGCCCCAGCATTTT.